What follows is one T cell receptor beta chain and its context. This clone was seen a few times. This receptor's antigen is unknown. One base away there is no much larger clone; base qualities are not given. The data originate from a study of blood T cell repertoires in COVID-19 (dated by TCRdb to between 2020 and 2021). With respect to the entire study: The collaborator samples originated in the United States, Italy and Spain and spanned the acute and convalescent phases of COVID-19. The material from the prospective study consisted of cDNA or gDNA derived from T cells, B-cell-depleted T cells, or PBMCs. The dataset comprised deeply sampled blood TCRbeta repertoires from subjects exposed to, actively infected with, or recovered from COVID-19. The repertoires were made available in a free public database intended to serve as a resource for research on the immune response to SARS-CoV-2. The samples were drawn from the first 160 participants of the ongoing ImmuneRACE study and from 950 to 1,500 subjects provided by 6 global collaborators. Nearly every sample came with metadata listing a de-identified subject ID, COVID-19 status, age in years and sex. Where available, HLA class I and class II types were obtained from metadata supplied by the sample provider rather than from assay-based typing.

The collaborating institutions used their own protocols to collect whole blood in K2EDTA tubes. For TCRbeta analysis, collaborators shipped samples as frozen whole blood, isolated PBMCs, or DNA extracted from either of those sample types. Results and caveats for the whole study, not just this receptor: Clinical and demographic metadata were provided uncurated, with the amount varying by source and participant.

The immunoSEQ Assay, a bias-controlled multiplex PCR, was used to amplify TCRbeta CDR3 regions from genomic DNA. The authors' pipeline ran thus. The number of nucleated cells in each sample was estimated by amplification of reference gene primers within the assay. To quantify the absolute abundance of each unique TCRbeta CDR3 rearrangement, sequence reads were collapsed and filtered. For each sample, productive Simpson clonality was calculated as the square root of Simpson's diversity index across productive rearrangements. The clones in this table, taken by TCRdb from immuneACCESS, are in-frame only. Not every clone is retained; where verified, under half of the shortfall comes from an unresolved V gene, and the cause of the rest is unknown. The DNA gave D and trimming, while V, J and clone size come from that table. The sample records tens of thousands of clones, about 73% of which are singletons. The ten most abundant clones make up 35% of the sample.

V gives up 4 bases and J gives up 5 bases, and the segment between their germline ends measures 14 bases. From its cysteine to its phenylalanine, the CDR3 spans 13 amino acids. Only the CDR3 portion is preserved as DNA: 39 bases, with reading frame beginning at the first base. From a lookup of the germline V gene, CDR1 and CDR2 are SQVTM and ANQGSEA. This TCR derives from a woman between 70 and 85 years old with acute or convalescent COVID-19. Rearrangement joined TRBV29-1 to TRBJ1-1; the D gene is perhaps TRBD1, on 6 matching bases. The sequencing input was peripheral blood. The DNA reads as follows: TGCAGCGTTGTATGGGGGCGGAAGACTGAAGCTTTCTTT. Its coded protein is CSVVWGRKTEAFF. Full variable domain (CDR3 extended with the reference TRBV29-1 and TRBJ1-1 proteins): SAVISQKPSRDICQRGTSLTIQCQVDSQVTMMFWYRQQPGQSLTLIATANQGSEATYESGFVIDKFPISRPNLTFSTLTVSNMSPEDSSIYLCSVVWGRKTEAFFGQGTRLTVV.